The clone carrying this T cell receptor beta chain was counted ten times or more. Antigen: not known. TCRdb called the 5' RACE reads again in MiXCR, with one record for every CDR3 protein. The sample lists hundreds of thousands of distinct CDR3 sequences, less than 9% occurring once. The entry originates in a study of identical twins. General study points: The conclusions drew on cross-sectional statistical analysis instead of tracking the same donors. The study found excess low generation probability among twin-shared out-of-frame alpha sequences.

Trimming took 5 bases from V and 2 from J, leaving 15 bases between them. The CDR3 has 15 amino acids. The sample was also reused in another study, on yellow fever vaccine responses in identical twins.

The material sequenced was PBMCs. This clonotype was obtained from a woman younger than 30 in good health. The chain joins TRBV12-3 or TRBV12-4 to TRBJ2-5, with D perhaps matching TRBD1 or TRBD2 (6 bases each). The CDR3 DNA reads as TGTGCCAGCAGTCCCGGTCCGGGGGCGCAAGAGACCCAGTACTTC. As protein: CASSPGPGAQETQYF.